This TCR beta chain was captured by sequencing in a study of blood T cell repertoires in COVID-19. Study context: The origin of the acute and convalescent COVID-19 samples was the United States, Italy and Spain. T cells, B-cell-depleted T cells, or PBMCs supplied cDNA or gDNA.

Cohorts were based on clinical histories the participants reported. Either two negative PCRs, clearance, or symptom resolution qualified Cohort 3 donors as recovered. The CDR3 length is 15 residues. Germline V gene lookup returns CDR1 MDHEN and CDR2 SYDVKM. J was trimmed by 3 bases and V by 6 bases; bases with no gene match: 4. TCRdb keeps only in-frame clones here, not all; method: immunoSEQ multiplex PCR. The sample carries about 400,000 clones, less than 90% recorded once. The V call is TRBV28, the J call TRBJ1-3; 11 bases match TRBD1. The specimen sequenced was PBMCs or T cells enriched from blood (not recorded which). The TCR originated in a woman aged 25 to 39 who had recovered from COVID-19. In nucleotides, the CDR3 is TGTGCCAGCAGGGGGACAGGGGGTGGTGGAAACACCATATATTTT. It is translated as CASRGTGGGGNTIYF.